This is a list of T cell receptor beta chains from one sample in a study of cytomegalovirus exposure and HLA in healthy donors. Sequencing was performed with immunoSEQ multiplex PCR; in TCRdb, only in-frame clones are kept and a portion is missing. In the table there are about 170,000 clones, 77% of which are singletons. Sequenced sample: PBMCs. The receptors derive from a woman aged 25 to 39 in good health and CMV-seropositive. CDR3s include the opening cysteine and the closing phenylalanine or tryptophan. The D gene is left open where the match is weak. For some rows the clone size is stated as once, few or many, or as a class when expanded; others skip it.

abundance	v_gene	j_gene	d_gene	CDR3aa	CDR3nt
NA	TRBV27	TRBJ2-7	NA	CASRGTVSSYEQYF	TGTGCCAGCAGGGGGACTGTAAGCTCCTACGAGCAGTACTTC
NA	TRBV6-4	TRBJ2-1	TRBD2	CASSDRGLAGLNEQFF	TGTGCCAGCAGTGACCGGGGACTAGCGGGACTCAATGAGCAGTTCTTC
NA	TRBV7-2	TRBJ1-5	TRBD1	CASSITGGNQPQHF	TGTGCCAGCAGCATTACAGGGGGCAATCAGCCCCAGCATTTT
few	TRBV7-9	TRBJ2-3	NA	CASSFGLAIMNTQYF	TGTGCCAGCAGCTTTGGACTGGCGATTATGAATACGCAGTATTTT
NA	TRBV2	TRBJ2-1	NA	CASGRLANNEQFF	TGTGCCAGCGGGAGACTGGCTAACAATGAGCAGTTCTTC
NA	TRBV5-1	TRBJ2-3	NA	CASSPGTSTDTQYF	TGCGCCAGCAGCCCCGGGACAAGCACAGATACGCAGTATTTT
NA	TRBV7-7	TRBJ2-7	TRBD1	CASSNAGTGDGEQYF	TGTGCCAGCAGCAACGCCGGGACAGGGGATGGAGAGCAGTACTTC
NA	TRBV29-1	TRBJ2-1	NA	CSVDDSGQGFSSYNEQFF	TGCAGCGTTGATGATTCAGGGCAAGGGTTCAGCTCCTACAATGAGCAGTTCTTC
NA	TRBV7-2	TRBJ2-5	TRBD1	CASSQSVGGGETQYF	TGTGCCAGCAGCCAATCGGTAGGGGGCGGGGAGACCCAGTACTTC
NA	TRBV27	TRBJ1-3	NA	CASSLDSGTGNTIYF	TGTGCCAGCAGTTTAGACTCCGGCACGGGAAACACCATATATTTT
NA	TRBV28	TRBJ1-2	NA	CASSSPRTGRGYGYTF	TGTGCCAGCAGTTCACCCAGGACGGGTAGGGGCTATGGCTACACCTTC
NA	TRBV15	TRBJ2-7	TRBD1	CATSSLLGTGVYEQYF	TGTGCCACCAGCAGCCTATTAGGGACAGGGGTTTACGAGCAGTACTTC
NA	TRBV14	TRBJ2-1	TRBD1	CASSQEPGQGDNEQFF	TGTGCCAGCAGCCAAGAACCGGGACAGGGAGACAATGAGCAGTTCTTC
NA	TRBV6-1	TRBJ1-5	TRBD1	CASSGDTGVWSNQPQHF	TGTGCCAGCAGTGGTGACACAGGGGTATGGAGCAATCAGCCCCAGCATTTT
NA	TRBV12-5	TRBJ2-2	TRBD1	CASGSGQVDAGELFF	TGTGCTAGTGGTTCGGGACAGGTCGACGCCGGGGAGCTGTTTTTT
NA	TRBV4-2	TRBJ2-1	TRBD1	CASSLLGQGVGNEQFF	TGTGCCAGCAGCCTTCTAGGACAGGGTGTAGGGAATGAGCAGTTCTTC
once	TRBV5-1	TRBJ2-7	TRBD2	CASSLAPSGGSSYEQYF	TGCGCCAGCAGCTTGGCGCCTAGCGGGGGGAGCTCCTACGAGCAGTACTTC
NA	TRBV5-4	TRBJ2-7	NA	CASSLVDTPRYEQYF	TGTGCCAGCAGCTTGGTGGACACCCCGCGCTACGAGCAGTACTTC
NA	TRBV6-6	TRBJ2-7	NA	CASSSGSEQYF	TGTGCCAGCAGCTCCGGGTCCGAGCAGTACTTC
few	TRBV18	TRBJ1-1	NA	CASSRRENTEAFF	TGTGCCAGCTCAAGACGGGAAAACACTGAAGCTTTCTTT
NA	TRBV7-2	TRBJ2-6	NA	CASSLRYQVFNVLTF	TGTGCCAGCAGCTTAAGATATCAGGTGTTCAACGTCCTGACTTTC
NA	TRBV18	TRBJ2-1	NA	CASSPSRQGGNEQFF	TGTGCCAGCTCACCAAGCCGGCAGGGGGGCAATGAGCAGTTCTTC
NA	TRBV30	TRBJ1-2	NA	CAWSENGNYGYTF	TGTGCCTGGAGTGAGAACGGGAACTATGGCTACACCTTC
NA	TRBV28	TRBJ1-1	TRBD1	CASTETGVTTEAFF	TGTGCCAGCACAGAGACAGGGGTAACCACTGAAGCTTTCTTT
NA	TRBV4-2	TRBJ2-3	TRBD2	CASSQDRPSGSDTQYF	TGTGCCAGCAGCCAAGATCGGCCTAGCGGGAGCGATACGCAGTATTTT
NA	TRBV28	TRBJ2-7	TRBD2	CASSPLEASGTHYEQYF	TGTGCCAGCAGTCCCCTCGAGGCTAGCGGAACCCACTACGAGCAGTACTTC
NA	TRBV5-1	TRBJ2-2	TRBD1	CASSFKYRGPQDTGELFF	TGCGCCAGCAGCTTTAAGTACAGGGGCCCGCAAGACACCGGGGAGCTGTTTTTT
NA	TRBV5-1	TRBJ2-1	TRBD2	CASSLAGLAGGNEQFF	TGCGCCAGCAGCTTGGCGGGACTAGCGGGCGGCAATGAGCAGTTCTTC
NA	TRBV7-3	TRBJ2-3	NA	CASSLGSVRQADTQYF	TGTGCCAGCAGCTTGGGGAGCGTCCGCCAGGCAGATACGCAGTATTTT
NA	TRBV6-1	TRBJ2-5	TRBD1	CASSRTGGEETQYF	TGTGCCAGCAGTAGGACAGGGGGCGAAGAGACCCAGTACTTC
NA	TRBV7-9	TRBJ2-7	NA	CASSLEVAYEQYF	TGTGCCAGCAGCTTGGAGGTCGCCTACGAGCAGTACTTC
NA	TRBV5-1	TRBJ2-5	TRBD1	CASSLGQGQQETQYF	TGCGCCAGCAGCTTGGGACAGGGGCAGCAAGAGACCCAGTACTTC
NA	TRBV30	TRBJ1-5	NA	CAWSAGDSNQPQHF	TGTGCCTGGAGTGCCGGAGACAGCAATCAGCCCCAGCATTTT
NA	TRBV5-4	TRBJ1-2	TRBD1	CASSAGTETNYGYTF	TGTGCCAGCAGCGCCGGGACAGAAACTAACTATGGCTACACCTTC
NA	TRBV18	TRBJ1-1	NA	CASSPGQGTTEAFF	TGTGCCAGCTCACCAGGCCAGGGTACCACTGAAGCTTTCTTT
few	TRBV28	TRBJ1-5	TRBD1	CASRIIKIGGPRPQHF	TGTGCCAGCAGGATAATAAAGATAGGGGGCCCACGGCCCCAGCATTTT
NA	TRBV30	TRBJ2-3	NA	CAWSERGRDTDTQYF	TGTGCCTGGAGTGAAAGAGGACGGGACACAGATACGCAGTATTTT
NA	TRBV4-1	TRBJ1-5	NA	CASSQGALLDQPQHF	TGCGCCAGCAGCCAGGGGGCCCTGTTGGATCAGCCCCAGCATTTT
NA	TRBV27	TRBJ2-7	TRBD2	CASSPPSGALYEQYF	TGTGCCAGCAGTCCTCCTAGCGGAGCACTCTACGAGCAGTACTTC
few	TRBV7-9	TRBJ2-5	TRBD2	CASSSSGREETQYF	TGTGCCAGCAGCTCAAGCGGGAGGGAAGAGACCCAGTACTTC
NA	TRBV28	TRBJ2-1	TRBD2	CASSPSGLQVGYNEQFF	TGTGCCAGCAGCCCTAGCGGGCTCCAGGTAGGCTACAATGAGCAGTTCTTC
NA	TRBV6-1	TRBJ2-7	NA	CASSELGHEQYF	TGTGCCAGCAGTGAATTGGGGCACGAGCAGTACTTC